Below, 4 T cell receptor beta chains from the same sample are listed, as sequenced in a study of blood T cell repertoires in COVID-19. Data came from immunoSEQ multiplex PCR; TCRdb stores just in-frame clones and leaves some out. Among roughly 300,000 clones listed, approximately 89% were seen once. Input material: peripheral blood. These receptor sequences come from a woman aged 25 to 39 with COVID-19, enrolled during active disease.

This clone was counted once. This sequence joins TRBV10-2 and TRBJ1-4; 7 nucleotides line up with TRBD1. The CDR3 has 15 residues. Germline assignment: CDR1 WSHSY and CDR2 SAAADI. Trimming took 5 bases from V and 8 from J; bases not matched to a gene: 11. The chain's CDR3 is CASSNTGELGEKLFF. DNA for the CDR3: TGCGCCAGCAGTAACACAGGGGAACTAGGGGAAAAACTGTTTTTT.

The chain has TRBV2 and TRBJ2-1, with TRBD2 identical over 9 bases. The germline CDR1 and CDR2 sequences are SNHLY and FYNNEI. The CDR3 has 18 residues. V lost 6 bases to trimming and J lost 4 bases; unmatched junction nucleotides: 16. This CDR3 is CASRRDQGHGLAYNEQFF. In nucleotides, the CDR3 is TGTGCCAGCAGGAGAGACCAGGGACACGGACTAGCGTACAATGAGCAGTTCTTC.

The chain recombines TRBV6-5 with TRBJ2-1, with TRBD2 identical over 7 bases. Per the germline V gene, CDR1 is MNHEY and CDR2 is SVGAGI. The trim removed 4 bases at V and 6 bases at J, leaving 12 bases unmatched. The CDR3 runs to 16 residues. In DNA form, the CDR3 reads TGTGCCAGCAGTTTTCCCCTTGGTTTAGCGGGCAATGAGCAGTTCTTC. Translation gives CASSFPLGLAGNEQFF.

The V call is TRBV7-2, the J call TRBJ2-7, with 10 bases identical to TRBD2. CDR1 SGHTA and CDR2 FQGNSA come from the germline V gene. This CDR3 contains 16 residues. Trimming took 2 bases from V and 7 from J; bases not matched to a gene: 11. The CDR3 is CASSLRGLAGVGEQYF. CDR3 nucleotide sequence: TGTGCCAGCAGCTTAAGAGGGCTAGCGGGAGTAGGTGAGCAGTACTTC.